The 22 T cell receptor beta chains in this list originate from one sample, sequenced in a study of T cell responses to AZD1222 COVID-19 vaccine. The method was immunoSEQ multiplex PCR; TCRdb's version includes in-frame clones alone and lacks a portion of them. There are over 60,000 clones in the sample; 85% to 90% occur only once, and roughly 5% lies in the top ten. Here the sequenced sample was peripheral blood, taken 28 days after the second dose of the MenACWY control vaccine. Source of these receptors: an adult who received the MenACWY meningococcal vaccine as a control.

CDR3 sequence (DNA): TGTGCCAGCAGCGCGTCTAATACAGATACGCAGTATTTT. Translation: CASSASNTDTQYF. The genes are TRBV7-9 and TRBJ2-3; D unresolved. The CDR3 runs 13 residues. V shed 5 bases and J shed 3 bases, with 9 bases lying between them. Germline loops: CDR1 SEHNR, CDR2 FQNEAQ (reference sequence).

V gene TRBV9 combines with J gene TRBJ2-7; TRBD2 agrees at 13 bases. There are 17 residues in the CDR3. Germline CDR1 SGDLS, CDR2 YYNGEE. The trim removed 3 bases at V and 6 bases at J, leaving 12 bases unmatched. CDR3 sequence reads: CASSAPSGLAGEGEQYF. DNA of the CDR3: TGTGCCAGCAGCGCGCCCTCCGGACTAGCGGGAGAAGGCGAGCAGTACTTC.

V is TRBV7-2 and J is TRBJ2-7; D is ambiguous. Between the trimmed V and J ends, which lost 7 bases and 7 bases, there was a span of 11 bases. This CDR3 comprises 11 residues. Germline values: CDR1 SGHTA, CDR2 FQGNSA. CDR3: CASTLTREQYF. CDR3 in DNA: TGTGCCAGCACCTTGACGCGGGAGCAGTACTTC.

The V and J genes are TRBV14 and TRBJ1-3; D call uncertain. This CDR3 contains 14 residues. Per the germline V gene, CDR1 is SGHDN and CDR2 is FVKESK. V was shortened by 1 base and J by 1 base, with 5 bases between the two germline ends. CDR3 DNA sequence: TGTGCCAGCAGCCAAGTGGGATCTGGAAACACCATATATTTT. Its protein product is CASSQVGSGNTIYF.

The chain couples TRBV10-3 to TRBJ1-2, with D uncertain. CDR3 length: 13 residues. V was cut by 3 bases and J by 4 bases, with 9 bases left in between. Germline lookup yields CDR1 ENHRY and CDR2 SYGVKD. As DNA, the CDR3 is TGTGCCATCAGTGACCCGGGTACCTATGGCTACACCTTC. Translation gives CAISDPGTYGYTF.

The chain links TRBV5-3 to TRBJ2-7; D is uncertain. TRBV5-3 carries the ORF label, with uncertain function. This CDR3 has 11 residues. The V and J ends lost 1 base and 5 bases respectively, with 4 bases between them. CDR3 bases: TGTGCCAGAAGCTTGAATAACGAGCAGTACTTC. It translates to CARSLNNEQYF.

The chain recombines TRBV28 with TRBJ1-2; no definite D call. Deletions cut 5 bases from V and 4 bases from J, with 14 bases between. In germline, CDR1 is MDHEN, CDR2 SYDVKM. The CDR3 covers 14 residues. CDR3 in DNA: TGTGCCAGCAGTCCCCCATTCGGCTCCTATGGCTACACCTTC. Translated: CASSPPFGSYGYTF.

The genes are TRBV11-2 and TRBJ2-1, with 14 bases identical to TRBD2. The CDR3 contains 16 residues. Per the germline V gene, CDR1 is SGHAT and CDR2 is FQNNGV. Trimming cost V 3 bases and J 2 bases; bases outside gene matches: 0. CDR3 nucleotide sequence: TGTGCCAGCAGCTTGACTAGCGGGAGGGCCTACAATGAGCAGTTCTTC. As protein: CASSLTSGRAYNEQFF.

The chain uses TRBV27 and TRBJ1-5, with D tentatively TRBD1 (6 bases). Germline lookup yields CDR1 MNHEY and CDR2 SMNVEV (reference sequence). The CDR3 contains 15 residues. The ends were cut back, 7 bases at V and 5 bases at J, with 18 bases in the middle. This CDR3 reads CASKETGSRHQPQHF. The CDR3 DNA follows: TGTGCCAGCAAGGAAACAGGGTCCCGTCATCAGCCCCAGCATTTT.

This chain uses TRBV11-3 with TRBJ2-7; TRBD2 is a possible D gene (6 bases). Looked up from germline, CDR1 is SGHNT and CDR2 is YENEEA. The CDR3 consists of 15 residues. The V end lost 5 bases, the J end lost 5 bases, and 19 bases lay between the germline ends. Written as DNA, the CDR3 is TGTGCCAGCAGCAACACGGGACTCCTACACGACGAGCAGTACTTC. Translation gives CASSNTGLLHDEQYF.

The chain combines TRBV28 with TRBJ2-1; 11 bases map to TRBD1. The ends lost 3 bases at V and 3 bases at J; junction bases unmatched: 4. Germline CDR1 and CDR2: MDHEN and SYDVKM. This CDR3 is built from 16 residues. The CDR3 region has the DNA TGTGCCAGCAGTTTGGTGGGGACAGGGGGCTACAATGAGCAGTTCTTC. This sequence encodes CASSLVGTGGYNEQFF. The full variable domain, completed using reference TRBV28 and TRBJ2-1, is DVKVTQSSRYLVKRTGEKVFLECVQDMDHENMFWYRQDPGLGLRLIYFSYDVKMKEKGDIPEGYSVSREKKERFSLILESASTNQTSMYLCASSLVGTGGYNEQFFGPGTRLTVL.

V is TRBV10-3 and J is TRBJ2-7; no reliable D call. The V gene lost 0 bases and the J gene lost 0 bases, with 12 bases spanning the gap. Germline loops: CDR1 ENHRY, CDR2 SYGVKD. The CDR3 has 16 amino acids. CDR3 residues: CAISESAGAFSYEQYF. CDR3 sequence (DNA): TGTGCCATCAGTGAGTCTGCAGGAGCCTTCTCCTACGAGCAGTACTTC.

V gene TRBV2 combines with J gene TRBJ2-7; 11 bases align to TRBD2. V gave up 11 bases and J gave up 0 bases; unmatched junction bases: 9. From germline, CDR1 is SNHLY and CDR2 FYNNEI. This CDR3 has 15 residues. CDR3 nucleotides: TGTGCCGGACTTATAGCGGGGGGGAGCTCCTACGAGCAGTACTTC. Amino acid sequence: CAGLIAGGSSYEQYF.

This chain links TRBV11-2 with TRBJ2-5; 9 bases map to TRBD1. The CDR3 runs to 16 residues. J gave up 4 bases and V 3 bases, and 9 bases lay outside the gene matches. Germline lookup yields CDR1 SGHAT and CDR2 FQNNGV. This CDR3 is CASSFPTGGTVETQYF. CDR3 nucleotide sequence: TGTGCCAGCAGCTTCCCGACAGGGGGTACAGTAGAGACCCAGTACTTC.

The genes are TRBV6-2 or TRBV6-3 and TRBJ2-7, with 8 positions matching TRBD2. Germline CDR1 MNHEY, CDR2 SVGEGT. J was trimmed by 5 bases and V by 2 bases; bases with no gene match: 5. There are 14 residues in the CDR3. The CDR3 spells CASSYHNGGDEQYF. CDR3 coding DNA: TGTGCCAGCAGTTACCACAACGGGGGGGACGAGCAGTACTTC.

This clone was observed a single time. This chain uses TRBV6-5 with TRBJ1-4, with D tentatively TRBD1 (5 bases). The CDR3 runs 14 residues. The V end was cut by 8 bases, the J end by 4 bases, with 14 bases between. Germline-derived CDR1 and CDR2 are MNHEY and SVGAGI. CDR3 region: CASWDFWGNEKLFF. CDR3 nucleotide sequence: TGTGCCAGCTGGGACTTCTGGGGTAATGAAAAACTGTTTTTT.

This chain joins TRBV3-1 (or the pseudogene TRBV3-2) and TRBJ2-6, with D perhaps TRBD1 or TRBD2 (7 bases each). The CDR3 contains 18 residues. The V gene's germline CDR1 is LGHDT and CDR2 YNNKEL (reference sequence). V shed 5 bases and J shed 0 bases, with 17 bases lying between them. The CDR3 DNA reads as TGTGCCAGCAGCGACAGGGAAAGCGGGGTCTCTGGGGCCAACGTCCTGACTTTC. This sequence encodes CASSDRESGVSGANVLTF.

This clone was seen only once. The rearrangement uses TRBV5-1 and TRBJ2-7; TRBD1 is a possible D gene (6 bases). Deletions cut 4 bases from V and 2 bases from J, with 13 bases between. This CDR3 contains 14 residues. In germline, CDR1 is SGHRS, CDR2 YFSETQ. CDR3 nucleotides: TGCGCCAGCAGCCCCCGGGACATACCCTACGAGCAGTACTTC. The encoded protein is CASSPRDIPYEQYF.

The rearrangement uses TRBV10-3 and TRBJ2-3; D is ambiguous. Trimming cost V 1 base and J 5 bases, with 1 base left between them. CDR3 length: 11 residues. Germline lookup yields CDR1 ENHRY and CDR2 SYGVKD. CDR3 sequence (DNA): TGTGCCATCAGTGAGTTAGATACGCAGTATTTT. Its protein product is CAISELDTQYF.

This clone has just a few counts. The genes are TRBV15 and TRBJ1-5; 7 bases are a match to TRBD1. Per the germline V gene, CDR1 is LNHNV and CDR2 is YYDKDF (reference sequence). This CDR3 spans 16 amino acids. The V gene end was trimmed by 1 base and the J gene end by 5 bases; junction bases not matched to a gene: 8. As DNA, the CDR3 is TGTGCCACCAGCAGAGCGCCAGGGGGAATTGATCAGCCCCAGCATTTT. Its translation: CATSRAPGGIDQPQHF.

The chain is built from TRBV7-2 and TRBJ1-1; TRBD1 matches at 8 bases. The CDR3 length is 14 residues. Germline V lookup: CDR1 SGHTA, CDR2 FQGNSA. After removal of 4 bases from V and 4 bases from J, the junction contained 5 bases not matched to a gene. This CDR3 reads CASSSGQGSTEAFF. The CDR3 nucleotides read TGTGCCAGCAGCTCCGGACAGGGTAGCACTGAAGCTTTCTTT.

CDR3 sequence reads: CASSWNRGTDTQYF. CDR3 nucleotide sequence: TGTGCCAGCAGTTGGAACAGAGGCACAGATACGCAGTATTTT. This chain joins TRBV6-5 and TRBJ2-3; D remains ambiguous. Germline V gene data show CDR1 as MNHEY and CDR2 as SVGAGI. The CDR3 is 14 amino acids. Trimming pared 4 bases from V and 1 base from J, leaving 9 bases between.